These T cell receptor beta chains were read from a single sample in a study of blood T cell repertoires in COVID-19. The assay was immunoSEQ multiplex PCR, and TCRdb's table has in-frame clones only and misses some. Of approximately 480,000 clones in the sample, about nine tenths were seen once. Sequencing was carried out using PBMCs or T cells enriched from blood (not recorded which). The receptors stem from a woman under 30 who had recovered from COVID-19. The CDR3 runs from the conserved cysteine through the conserved F or W. Each record gives: V gene, CDR3 length, clone size, D gene, J gene, CDR3 protein, CDR3 DNA. D genes are given only for firm matches. Part of the rows lack a size; the others show once, few, many or a class for expanded clones.

V: TRBV7-9; length: 17; size: .; D: .; J: TRBJ2-6; CDR3: CASSYTGNSSGANVLTF; DNA: TGTGCCAGCAGCTATACAGGGAATTCCTCTGGGGCCAACGTCCTGACTTTC
V: TRBV2; length: 14; size: .; D: TRBD1; J: TRBJ2-4; CDR3: CASSDDRGGNIQYF; DNA: TGTGCCAGCAGTGACGACAGGGGTGGAAACATTCAGTACTTC
V: TRBV5-1; length: 15; size: .; D: TRBD2; J: TRBJ2-7; CDR3: CASSPGLAGSYEQYF; DNA: TGCGCCAGCAGTCCTGGACTAGCGGGGTCCTACGAGCAGTACTTC
V: TRBV27; length: 12; size: few; D: .; J: TRBJ1-1; CDR3: CATSKLGAEAFF; DNA: TGTGCCACCTCTAAGCTGGGAGCTGAAGCTTTCTTT
V: TRBV6-6; length: 15; size: few; D: TRBD1; J: TRBJ1-2; CDR3: CASSSGQGANYGYTF; DNA: TGTGCCAGCAGCTCGGGACAGGGGGCGAACTATGGCTACACCTTC
V: TRBV12-5; length: 18; size: .; D: TRBD2; J: TRBJ2-1; CDR3: CASGLMGQLSLAGPEQFF; DNA: TGTGCTAGTGGTTTGATGGGCCAATTATCACTAGCGGGGCCCGAGCAGTTCTTC
V: TRBV12-3/TRBV12-4; length: 13; size: .; D: .; J: TRBJ1-2; CDR3: CASSHRGNYGYTF; DNA: TGTGCCAGCAGTCACCGGGGGAACTATGGCTACACCTTC
V: TRBV19; length: 18; size: .; D: TRBD2; J: TRBJ2-3; CDR3: CASSTPAGGFGFPDTQYF; DNA: TGTGCCAGTAGTACCCCAGCGGGGGGTTTTGGGTTCCCAGATACGCAGTATTTT
V: TRBV6-1; length: 12; size: few; D: .; J: TRBJ2-7; CDR3: CASSELRQPVYF; DNA: TGTGCCAGCAGTGAATTGAGACAGCCTGTATACTTC
V: TRBV15; length: 15; size: .; D: TRBD1; J: TRBJ2-5; CDR3: CATSGTGPLGETQYF; DNA: TGTGCCACCTCCGGGACAGGCCCCCTGGGGGAGACCCAGTACTTC
V: TRBV7-2; length: 13; size: .; D: .; J: TRBJ2-1; CDR3: CASSLPGVNEQFF; DNA: TGTGCCAGCAGCTTGCCGGGGGTCAATGAGCAGTTCTTC
V: TRBV12-5; length: 12; size: .; D: .; J: TRBJ2-3; CDR3: CASATMTLTQYF; DNA: TGTGCTAGTGCCACCATGACTCTTACGCAGTATTTT
V: TRBV19; length: 16; size: .; D: TRBD1; J: TRBJ1-2; CDR3: CASITAAGQGADGYTF; DNA: TGTGCCAGTATAACGGCAGCGGGCCAGGGGGCTGATGGCTACACCTTC
V: TRBV19; length: 14; size: .; D: TRBD1; J: TRBJ1-2; CDR3: CASGVDRGGYGYTF; DNA: TGTGCCAGTGGGGTGGACAGGGGAGGCTATGGCTACACCTTC
V: TRBV19; length: 15; size: .; D: TRBD1; J: TRBJ2-2; CDR3: CASSIGQGADGELFF; DNA: TGTGCCAGTAGTATAGGACAGGGGGCAGACGGGGAGCTGTTTTTT
V: TRBV12-1; length: 11; size: once; D: .; J: TRBJ2-7; CDR3: CASSFRREQYF; DNA: TGTGCCAGCAGCTTTAGGCGGGAGCAGTACTTC
V: TRBV7-2; length: 13; size: many; D: .; J: TRBJ2-2; CDR3: CASSPTYTGELFF; DNA: TGTGCCAGCAGTCCTACTTACACCGGGGAGCTGTTTTTT
V: TRBV7-2; length: 15; size: .; D: TRBD1; J: TRBJ1-5; CDR3: CASSFKGTDGQPQHF; DNA: TGTGCCAGCAGCTTTAAAGGGACAGACGGTCAGCCCCAGCATTTT
V: TRBV12-5; length: 15; size: .; D: TRBD1; J: TRBJ2-5; CDR3: CASGSGTGVEETQYF; DNA: TGTGCTAGTGGTTCCGGGACAGGGGTTGAGGAGACCCAGTACTTC
V: TRBV6-5; length: 12; size: once; D: .; J: TRBJ1-2; CDR3: CASRGLNYGYTF; DNA: TGTGCCAGCCGAGGTCTTAACTATGGCTACACCTTC
V: TRBV7-3; length: 18; size: .; D: TRBD1; J: TRBJ1-1; CDR3: CASSLFAGQGAAGTEAFF; DNA: TGTGCCAGCAGCTTATTTGCGGGACAGGGGGCCGCGGGCACTGAAGCTTTCTTT
V: TRBV19; length: 15; size: .; D: .; J: TRBJ1-1; CDR3: CASRTAGSGMVEAFF; DNA: TGTGCCAGTAGAACGGCCGGGTCCGGGATGGTTGAAGCTTTCTTT
V: TRBV21-1; length: 17; size: once; D: .; J: TRBJ1-3; CDR3: CASSPGDRGQTGNTIYF; DNA: TGTGCCAGCAGCCCCGGGGACAGGGGCCAGACTGGAAACACCATATATTTT
V: TRBV6-1; length: 15; size: many; D: .; J: TRBJ1-2; CDR3: CASSESQGWAYGYTF; DNA: TGTGCCAGCAGTGAAAGCCAGGGGTGGGCCTATGGCTACACCTTC
V: TRBV3-1/TRBV3-2; length: 21; size: .; D: TRBD2; J: TRBJ2-6; CDR3: CASSPAGGTGAPSSGANVLTF; DNA: TGTGCCAGCAGCCCCGCGGGGGGGACGGGGGCGCCCTCCTCTGGGGCCAACGTCCTGACTTTC
V: TRBV19; length: 14; size: .; D: .; J: TRBJ2-1; CDR3: CASSIRSGEYEQFF; DNA: TGTGCCAGTAGTATAAGATCGGGGGAGTACGAGCAGTTCTTC
V: TRBV20-1; length: 9; size: few; D: .; J: TRBJ1-2; CDR3: CSESLGYTF; DNA: TGCAGTGAGTCCCTAGGCTACACCTTC
V: TRBV5-6; length: 15; size: once; D: .; J: TRBJ2-2; CDR3: CASSLYGVEDGELFF; DNA: TGTGCCAGCAGCCTCTACGGGGTCGAGGACGGGGAGCTGTTTTTT
V: TRBV5-4; length: 15; size: .; D: .; J: TRBJ1-3; CDR3: CASSADSYAGNTIYF; DNA: TGTGCCAGCAGCGCGGATTCCTATGCTGGAAACACCATATATTTT
V: TRBV3-1/TRBV3-2; length: 15; size: .; D: .; J: TRBJ2-5; CDR3: CASSRIPSDQETQYF; DNA: TGTGCCAGCAGCCGGATCCCTAGCGACCAAGAGACCCAGTACTTC
V: TRBV10-3; length: 13; size: .; D: TRBD1; J: TRBJ1-1; CDR3: CAISPTGGAEAFF; DNA: TGTGCCATCAGTCCGACAGGGGGGGCTGAAGCTTTCTTT
V: TRBV4-2; length: 16; size: once; D: .; J: TRBJ1-5; CDR3: CASSQGAGAGNQPQHF; DNA: TGTGCCAGCAGCCAAGGGGCGGGGGCCGGCAATCAGCCCCAGCATTTT
V: TRBV10-3; length: 16; size: .; D: TRBD1; J: TRBJ1-4; CDR3: CAISESYGTGGEKLFF; DNA: TGTGCCATCAGTGAGTCTTACGGGACAGGGGGAGAAAAACTGTTTTTT
V: TRBV5-5; length: 14; size: .; D: .; J: TRBJ2-5; CDR3: CASSLAQGEETQYF; DNA: TGTGCCAGCAGCTTGGCACAGGGAGAAGAGACCCAGTACTTC
V: TRBV5-4; length: 12; size: .; D: .; J: TRBJ2-5; CDR3: CATGWGGETQYF; DNA: TGTGCCACCGGCTGGGGCGGAGAGACCCAGTACTTC
V: TRBV30; length: 18; size: .; D: TRBD1; J: TRBJ1-2; CDR3: CAWSPPPGQGSPLYGYTF; DNA: TGTGCCTGGAGTCCACCCCCGGGACAGGGGTCTCCACTCTATGGCTACACCTTC
V: TRBV12-5; length: 17; size: .; D: .; J: TRBJ1-1; CDR3: CASSPLRDNAGGTEAFF; DNA: TGTGCTAGTTCCCCCCTCCGGGACAACGCGGGGGGCACTGAAGCTTTCTTT
V: TRBV7-9; length: 15; size: .; D: TRBD1; J: TRBJ1-2; CDR3: CASSLSSSGGDGYTF; DNA: TGTGCCAGCAGCCTCAGTAGCTCAGGGGGAGACGGCTACACCTTC
V: TRBV7-9; length: 13; size: .; D: .; J: TRBJ1-5; CDR3: CASRDSSNQPQHF; DNA: TGTGCCAGCAGGGACAGTAGCAATCAGCCCCAGCATTTT
V: TRBV5-4; length: 14; size: .; D: .; J: TRBJ1-2; CDR3: CASSLPGPNYGYTF; DNA: TGTGCCAGCAGCTTGCCAGGGCCTAACTATGGCTACACCTTC
V: TRBV2; length: 14; size: .; D: .; J: TRBJ2-3; CDR3: CASRETSQTDTQYF; DNA: TGTGCCAGCAGGGAGACTAGTCAGACAGATACGCAGTATTTT
V: TRBV6-1; length: 16; size: .; D: TRBD2; J: TRBJ2-1; CDR3: CASSEGDSGGYNEQFF; DNA: TGTGCCAGCAGTGAAGGAGATAGCGGGGGGTACAATGAGCAGTTCTTC
V: TRBV9; length: 13; size: .; D: .; J: TRBJ1-3; CDR3: CASSPHFGNTIYF; DNA: TGTGCCAGCAGCCCGCACTTTGGAAACACCATATATTTT
V: TRBV5-1; length: 15; size: .; D: TRBD2; J: TRBJ2-5; CDR3: CASSLSGGEGETQYF; DNA: TGCGCCAGCAGTCTCAGCGGGGGGGAAGGAGAGACCCAGTACTTC
V: TRBV30; length: 14; size: once; D: TRBD1; J: TRBJ1-2; CDR3: CAWTRDRGNYGYTF; DNA: TGTGCCTGGACCCGGGACAGGGGTAACTATGGCTACACCTTC
V: TRBV27; length: 16; size: .; D: .; J: TRBJ1-6; CDR3: CASSLSDGENNSPLHF; DNA: TGTGCCAGCAGTTTATCTGACGGGGAAAATAATTCACCCCTCCACTTT
V: TRBV6-5; length: 15; size: .; D: .; J: TRBJ2-7; CDR3: CASSSGLSRAYEQYF; DNA: TGTGCCAGCAGTTCCGGTCTTTCTCGAGCCTACGAGCAGTACTTC
V: TRBV5-8; length: 16; size: .; D: TRBD2; J: TRBJ2-7; CDR3: CASSFPAGTSNYEQYF; DNA: TGTGCCAGCAGTTTTCCTGCCGGGACTAGCAACTACGAGCAGTACTTC
V: TRBV21-1; length: 19; size: .; D: .; J: TRBJ2-4; CDR3: CASSPPRGAGGLAKNIQYF; DNA: TGTGCCAGCAGCCCCCCCAGGGGGGCGGGGGGGTTAGCCAAAAACATTCAGTACTTC
V: TRBV6-5; length: 14; size: .; D: .; J: TRBJ1-2; CDR3: CASSYTGTSSGYTF; DNA: TGTGCCAGCAGCTACACCGGGACTTCAAGTGGCTACACCTTC
V: TRBV9; length: 14; size: .; D: TRBD1; J: TRBJ1-4; CDR3: CASSATGAGEKLFF; DNA: TGTGCCAGCAGCGCTACAGGGGCAGGTGAAAAACTGTTTTTT
V: TRBV3-1/TRBV3-2; length: 15; size: once; D: .; J: TRBJ1-1; CDR3: CASSPLGGVATEAFF; DNA: TGTGCCAGCAGCCCCCTGGGAGGGGTCGCCACTGAAGCTTTCTTT
V: TRBV4-1; length: 17; size: once; D: .; J: TRBJ1-2; CDR3: CASSPHGAGAESYGYTF; DNA: TGCGCCAGCAGCCCACACGGGGCAGGGGCCGAATCCTATGGCTACACCTTC